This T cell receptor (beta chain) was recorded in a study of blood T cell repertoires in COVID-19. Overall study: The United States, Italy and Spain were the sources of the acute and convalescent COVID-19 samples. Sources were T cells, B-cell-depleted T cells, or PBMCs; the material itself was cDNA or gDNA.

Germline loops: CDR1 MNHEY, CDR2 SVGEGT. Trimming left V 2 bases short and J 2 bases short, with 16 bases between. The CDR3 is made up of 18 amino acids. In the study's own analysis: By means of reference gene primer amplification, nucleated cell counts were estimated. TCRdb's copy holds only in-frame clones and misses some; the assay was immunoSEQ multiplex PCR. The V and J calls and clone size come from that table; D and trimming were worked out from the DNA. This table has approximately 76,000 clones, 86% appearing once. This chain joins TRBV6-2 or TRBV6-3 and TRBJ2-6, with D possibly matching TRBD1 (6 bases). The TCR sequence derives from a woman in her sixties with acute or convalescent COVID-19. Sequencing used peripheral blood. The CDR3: CASSYQTGSGAGANVLTF. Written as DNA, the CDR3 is TGTGCCAGCAGTTACCAAACAGGGAGTGGAGCTGGGGCCAACGTCCTGACTTTC.